This T cell receptor (beta chain) comes out of a study of STAT3 mutations in large granular lymphocyte leukemia (dated by TCRdb to about 2019). With respect to the entire study: In roughly half of the longitudinally sequenced T-LGLL patients, canonical activating STAT3 mutations were detected. A couple of patients with natural killer LGL leukemia were also sequenced longitudinally as controls within the study. More than half of T-LGLL patients received one or more immunosuppressive therapy regimens, with hematologic response in over 35% of those treated. Patients were sequenced at roughly 4.1 time points on average, with the number of samplings per patient ranging from 2 to 8. To reconstruct clonal hierarchy and dynamics, serial deep sequencing of TCRbeta CDR3 and STAT3 was performed in patients with T-cell large granular lymphocyte leukemia. From an initial cohort of 200 to 250 LGL patients, 20 or so representative T-LGLL cases were picked for longitudinal TCRbeta and STAT3 sequencing.

What the authors observed across the whole study: Because codominant clonotypes persisted in some patients, a small but highly pathogenic clone may have been missed. Because no samples were available when a clone first appeared, clonal expansion was inferred from samplings taken at other points. The burden of the dominant TCR clone was higher than the STAT3 mutant burden in several patients, which suggests that the STAT3 mutation arose secondarily inside a clone that had already expanded. TCR clonotype switching after therapy was seen in about 30% of the 18 patients, with all newly emerging clones being STAT3 wild type. The linking of therapy response to changes in TCR clonal burden was complicated by variable intervals between samplings and differing treatment regimens. At least one immunodominant TCRbeta clonotype was identified in every T-LGLL patient, and multiple immunodominant subclonotypes were identified in about half of the T-LGLL patients.

An Illumina MiSeq was used to sequence the TCRbeta libraries, yielding an average of about 40,000 productive templates per sample. The immunoSEQ assay, which uses multiplex PCR amplification, was used to generate TCRbeta CDR3 libraries. The authors processed their data as follows. Repertoire diversity was computed as previously defined, with values near 0 indicating extremely monoclonal samples. What TCRdb holds here is the immuneACCESS table cut down to in-frame rearrangements. Part of the clones is not present; checked against another copy, under half of the missing clones reflect an unresolved V gene, and the others are unexplained. V and J calls plus clone size are reproduced from that table; the DNA served to infer D and trimming. This sample has about 42,000 clones in its table, and roughly three quarters of those were observed once. The ten largest clones add up to 0.43% of the sample. From the cysteine up to the phenylalanine, the CDR3 has a length of 17 residues. Solely the CDR3 DNA is kept, with 51 bases framed from the first base. Germline trimming amounts to 0 bases on V and 8 bases on J, with 12 as the count of junction bases outside the gene matches. As encoded in the germline V gene, CDR1 is LGHNA while CDR2 is YSLEER.

The same DNA, extracted from blood mononuclear cells, served for both TCR sequencing and STAT3 sequencing. Regarding this clone: The clone's antigen remains unknown. Base quality data are lacking; no much larger clone is found one base away.

Recombination joined TRBV4-3 with TRBJ2-1, and 8 bases in between align with TRBD1. The source of this sequence is a human donor with T large granular lymphocyte leukemia. Some clones in this sample may be carry-over from other donors' samples. The sequencing input was PBMCs. The CDR3 region reads CASSQDSGTGFWDEQFF. The DNA sequence follows: TGCGCCAGCAGCCAAGATTCTGGGACAGGCTTTTGGGATGAGCAGTTCTTC.